The 30 T cell receptor beta chains presented below share a single source sample, sequenced in a study of blood T cell repertoires in COVID-19. Libraries were prepared by immunoSEQ multiplex PCR; TCRdb keeps only in-frame clonotypes and omits some of them. The sample holds some 190,000 clones; around nine tenths are singletons and the top ten take about 1.1%. Input material: peripheral blood. The origin of the receptors is a man younger than 40 with acute or convalescent COVID-19.

The rearrangement joins TRBV6-5 to TRBJ2-7; 7 bases match TRBD2. This CDR3 is built from 13 residues. The V and J ends lost 8 bases and 3 bases, in that order; junction bases with no gene match: 7. Germline lookup yields CDR1 MNHEY and CDR2 SVGAGI. CDR3 loop: CASSPREDYEQYF. The CDR3 bases are TGTGCCAGCTCCCCCCGGGAGGACTACGAGCAGTACTTC.

The J gene is TRBJ2-1, the V gene TRBV5-4; D is uncertain. Germline CDR1 and CDR2: SGHNT and YYREEE (reference sequence). V gave up 3 bases and J gave up 7 bases, with 8 bases separating them. There are 12 residues in the CDR3. As DNA, the CDR3 is TGTGCCAGCAGCTCTGCTAGGAATGAGCAGTTCTTC. It codes for CASSSARNEQFF.

The V and J genes are TRBV2 and TRBJ2-7; 10 bases match TRBD1. Germline V gene lookup returns CDR1 SNHLY and CDR2 FYNNEI. V trimming: 6 bases; J trimming: 7 bases; junction bases outside the gene matches: 6. The CDR3 runs to 13 residues. The CDR3 sequence: CASSGTGVGEQYF. The CDR3 region has the DNA TGTGCCAGCAGCGGGACAGGGGTTGGGGAGCAGTACTTC.

The chain links TRBV5-6 to TRBJ1-2, with 8 positions matching TRBD1. Looked up from germline, CDR1 is SGHDT and CDR2 is YYEEEE. The CDR3 length is 16 residues. The V gene end was trimmed by 3 bases and the J gene end by 7 bases; junction bases not matched to a gene: 14. CDR3 bases: TGTGCCAGCAGCTCAAAGGGGACAGGCTTAGTCCCTGGCTACACCTTC. Residues: CASSSKGTGLVPGYTF.

The J gene is TRBJ1-2, the V gene TRBV28; D unresolved. This CDR3 is 13 amino acids long. Germline V gene sequence: CDR1 MDHEN, CDR2 SYDVKM. Trimming shortened V by 10 bases and J by 7 bases, and 19 bases separated the two germline ends. The CDR3 protein is CATRGGPTFGYTF. The CDR3 coding sequence is TGTGCCACCAGAGGAGGGCCGACATTTGGCTACACCTTC.

The table lists this clone with a count of one. V gene TRBV9 combines with J gene TRBJ2-7; possibly TRBD1 for D (7 bases). The CDR3 is 15 amino acids. Trimming stripped 0 bases from V and 3 bases from J, with 13 bases between. Germline values: CDR1 SGDLS, CDR2 YYNGEE. CDR3 in DNA: TGTGCCAGCAGCGTAGCGGGGGACAGCTACTACGAGCAGTACTTC. This encodes CASSVAGDSYYEQYF.

The chain links TRBV5-6 to TRBJ1-4, with TRBD1 as a possible D gene (5 bases). Germline V gene data show CDR1 as SGHDT and CDR2 as YYEEEE. The germline V and J ends were trimmed by 0 bases and 6 bases, with 9 bases remaining between them. The CDR3 extends over 14 amino acids. CDR3 amino acids: CASSLGTSDEKLFF. CDR3 nucleotide sequence: TGTGCCAGCAGCTTGGGGACATCTGATGAAAAACTGTTTTTT.

The V gene is TRBV30, the J gene TRBJ2-1; D may be TRBD2 (6 bases). Between the trimmed V and J ends, which lost 2 bases and 8 bases, there was a span of 13 bases. From germline, CDR1 is GTSNPN and CDR2 SVGIG (reference sequence). The CDR3 has 13 amino acids. The CDR3 sequence: CAWSKGGDDEQFF. In DNA form, the CDR3 reads TGTGCCTGGAGTAAGGGAGGTGACGATGAGCAGTTCTTC.

This chain connects TRBV9 to TRBJ2-7; a weak D match, TRBD2 (5 bases). CDR1 and CDR2 from the germline V gene are SGDLS and YYNGEE. This CDR3 has 11 amino acids. The V and J ends lost 8 bases and 2 bases respectively, with 8 bases between them. This CDR3 is CARGSPYEQYF. DNA for the CDR3: TGTGCCAGGGGGAGCCCCTACGAGCAGTACTTC. The full variable domain, with the rest looked up from reference TRBV9 and TRBJ2-7, is DSGVTQTPKHLITATGQRVTLRCSPRSGDLSVYWYQQSLDQGLQFLIQYYNGEERAKGNILERFSAQQFPDLHSELNLSSLELGDSALYFCARGSPYEQYFGPGTRLTVT.

The chain links TRBV5-6 to TRBJ2-7; 10 bases match TRBD1. This CDR3 is 14 amino acids long. J gave up 3 bases and V 5 bases, and 5 bases lay outside the gene matches. CDR1 is SGHDT, CDR2 YYEEEE, per germline. The CDR3 DNA is TGTGCCAGCAGGACCGGGACAGGGGTCTACGAGCAGTACTTC. It translates to CASRTGTGVYEQYF.

This clone was observed a single time. The rearrangement links TRBV18 to TRBJ1-2; the match to TRBD1 covers 7 bases. The CDR3 runs to 16 residues. J gave up 10 bases and V 1 base, and 15 bases lay outside the gene matches. From germline, CDR1 is KGHSH and CDR2 LQKENI. Here the CDR3 DNA reads TGTGCCAGCTCACCACAATCCCGCTCGACAGGGTCACTCTACACCTTC. Protein: CASSPQSRSTGSLYTF. Full variable domain (missing parts from reference TRBV18 and TRBJ1-2): NAGVMQNPRHLVRRRGQEARLRCSPMKGHSHVYWYRQLPEEGLKFMVYLQKENIIDESGMPKERFSAEFPKEGPSILRIQQVVRGDSAAYFCASSPQSRSTGSLYTFGSGTRLTVV.

J is TRBJ1-4 and V is TRBV6-5; 7 positions agree with TRBD1. Trimming took 7 bases from V and 8 from J; bases not matched to a gene: 10. Germline V gene data show CDR1 as MNHEY and CDR2 as SVGAGI. CDR3 length: 14 amino acids. Here the CDR3 DNA reads TGTGCCAGCAAACTAGGGGGCAAGGGAGAAAAACTGTTTTTT. It yields the protein CASKLGGKGEKLFF.

The genes are TRBV28 and TRBJ2-1; D remains ambiguous. Trimming took off 4 bases at V and 8 bases at J, with 6 bases between the two ends. This CDR3 comprises 11 residues. Germline V gene lookup returns CDR1 MDHEN and CDR2 SYDVKM. The CDR3 DNA reads as TGTGCCAGCAGTTATTCGGATGAGCAGTTCTTC. It specifies CASSYSDEQFF. The whole variable domain, filled in from reference TRBV28 and TRBJ2-1, reads DVKVTQSSRYLVKRTGEKVFLECVQDMDHENMFWYRQDPGLGLRLIYFSYDVKMKEKGDIPEGYSVSREKKERFSLILESASTNQTSMYLCASSYSDEQFFGPGTRLTVL.

V usage is TRBV25-1 and J usage is TRBJ1-5; 8 bases are shared with TRBD1. The germline gives CDR1 MGHDK, CDR2 SYGVNS. This CDR3 contains 15 residues. Trimming removed 2 bases from V and 2 bases from J; junction bases left unmatched: 2. The CDR3 DNA is TGTGCCAGCAGTGAAGACAGGGGCGGCAATCAGCCCCAGCATTTT. Its translation is CASSEDRGGNQPQHF.

The gene calls are TRBV5-1 and TRBJ2-1; TRBD2 might be the D (6 bases). The CDR3 sequence is 15 residues long. Trimming took off 1 base at V and 7 bases at J, with 15 bases between the two ends. CDR1 and CDR2 (germline): SGHRS, YFSETQ. The CDR3: CASSLSPRGMNEQFF. CDR3 sequence (DNA): TGCGCCAGCAGCTTGTCTCCCCGGGGGATGAATGAGCAGTTCTTC.

This chain uses TRBV28 with TRBJ2-7; a weak D match, TRBD1 (7 bases). This CDR3 comprises 16 residues. The germline V and J ends were trimmed by 6 bases and 1 base, with 19 bases remaining between them. Germline CDR1 MDHEN, CDR2 SYDVKM. CDR3: CASSRGAEPMSYEQYF. The CDR3 nucleotides are TGTGCCAGCAGCAGGGGGGCCGAGCCGATGTCCTACGAGCAGTACTTC.

The count of this clone is one. The V call is TRBV28, the J call TRBJ2-1; 13 positions agree with TRBD2. This CDR3 is 19 amino acids long. Trimming removed 2 bases from V and 10 bases from J; junction bases left unmatched: 17. Germline CDR1 MDHEN, CDR2 SYDVKM. CDR3 bases: TGTGCCAGCAGTTTAGCTTTGGGGACTAGCGGGATACTTACGCGAGAGCAGTTCTTC. Its protein product is CASSLALGTSGILTREQFF.

The chain uses TRBV28 and TRBJ2-7; maybe TRBD2 (6 bases). Germline V gene sequence: CDR1 MDHEN, CDR2 SYDVKM. Trimming removed 5 bases from V and 3 bases from J, with 17 bases in between. This CDR3 contains 15 residues. CDR3 protein: CASSGGNGLNYEQYF. The CDR3 DNA reads TGTGCCAGCAGTGGAGGGAATGGGCTGAACTACGAGCAGTACTTC.

The chain links TRBV4-1 to TRBJ1-2; D is perhaps TRBD1 (6 bases). V gave up 0 bases and J gave up 8 bases, with 19 bases separating them. In germline, CDR1 is MGHRA, CDR2 YSYEKL. This CDR3 has 16 amino acids. The CDR3 here is CASSQDRPIRGYGYTF. CDR3 bases: TGCGCCAGCAGCCAAGATCGGCCGATCAGGGGTTACGGCTACACCTTC.

The chain carries TRBV6-1 and TRBJ1-1, with TRBD1 matching over 8 bases. The CDR3 loop spans 13 amino acids. Germline CDR1 and CDR2: MNHNS and SASEGT. V dropped 0 bases and J dropped 8; count of bases not matched to a gene: 2. CDR3 region: CASSEARQGEAFF. The DNA for the CDR3 is TGTGCCAGCAGTGAAGCCCGACAGGGGGAAGCTTTCTTT.

This chain links TRBV11-2 with TRBJ2-7; TRBD1 aligns across 8 bases. The CDR3 loop spans 15 amino acids. CDR1 is SGHAT and CDR2 is FQNNGV in the germline V gene. Losses at the gene ends were 0 bases for V and 2 bases for J; bases not matched to a gene: 3. As DNA, the CDR3 is TGTGCCAGCAGCTTAGAAGGGACAGGTCCCTACGAGCAGTACTTC. This encodes CASSLEGTGPYEQYF. The whole variable domain, filled in from reference TRBV11-2 and TRBJ2-7, reads EAGVAQSPRYKIIEKRQSVAFWCNPISGHATLYWYQQILGQGPKLLIQFQNNGVVDDSQLPKDRFSAERLKGVDSTLKIQPAKLEDSAVYLCASSLEGTGPYEQYFGPGTRLTVT.

CDR3 nucleotides: TGCGCCAGCAGCGGATTCCGGGACACTTACACCGGGGAGCTGTTTTTT. Translated, it gives CASSGFRDTYTGELFF. J is TRBJ2-2 and V is TRBV4-1; possibly TRBD1 for D (6 bases). Germline CDR1 is MGHRA and CDR2 is YSYEKL. The CDR3 is 16 residues long. V shed 5 bases and J shed 3 bases, with 16 bases lying between them.

The rearrangement uses TRBV6-5 and TRBJ1-2, with 7 bases that match TRBD1. V lost 7 bases, J lost 4 bases, and 6 bases stayed unmatched. CDR3 length equals 13 residues. From germline, CDR1 is MNHEY and CDR2 SVGAGI. The DNA of the CDR3 is TGTGCCAGCACCAAACAGGGGTCCTATGGCTACACCTTC. As protein: CASTKQGSYGYTF.

The V gene is TRBV5-3, the J gene TRBJ1-3, with D maybe TRBD1 (6 bases). TRBV5-3 is an ORF for which the function is uncertain. The CDR3 covers 18 residues. Trimming shortened V by 3 bases and J by 0 bases, and 19 bases separated the two germline ends. The CDR3 sequence: CARSCRPRGANSGNTIYF. In nucleotides, the CDR3 is TGTGCCAGAAGCTGCCGCCCCAGGGGCGCAAACTCTGGAAACACCATATATTTT.

The chain has TRBV29-1 and TRBJ2-5, with D possibly TRBD2 on 6 matching bases. The length of the CDR3 is 12 residues. Germline V gene sequence: CDR1 SQVTM, CDR2 ANQGSEA. The V end lost 1 base, the J end lost 5 bases, and 8 bases lay between the germline ends. CDR3 loop: CSVEASAETQYF. The CDR3 DNA follows: TGCAGCGTTGAAGCTAGCGCGGAGACCCAGTACTTC.

V is TRBV9 and J is TRBJ2-1, with 8 bases that match TRBD2. The germline V gene has CDR1 SGDLS and CDR2 YYNGEE. The CDR3 is 16 residues long. V lost 4 bases and J lost 6; bases outside the gene matches: 12. Here the CDR3 reads CASSPGGGPLSNEQFF. CDR3 nucleotides: TGTGCCAGCAGCCCCGGGGGGGGTCCCCTCAGCAATGAGCAGTTCTTC.

This rearrangement joins TRBV5-1 to TRBJ2-5; 7 nucleotides align to TRBD1. From germline, CDR1 is SGHRS and CDR2 YFSETQ. V lost 1 base, J lost 0 bases, and 12 bases stayed unmatched. The CDR3 runs to 18 residues. The CDR3 here is CASSLSDRSQTHQETQYF. The CDR3 bases are TGCGCCAGCAGCTTGTCGGACAGGTCTCAGACTCACCAAGAGACCCAGTACTTC.

V is TRBV28 and J is TRBJ1-4, with D possibly being TRBD1 (5 bases). V was trimmed by 2 bases and J by 8 bases, leaving 15 bases between them. The CDR3 runs 15 residues. Germline-derived CDR1 and CDR2 are MDHEN and SYDVKM. The DNA of the CDR3 is TGTGCCAGCAGTTTAGGAGGGCTGGGGGAGGAAAAACTGTTTTTT. Protein product: CASSLGGLGEEKLFF.

The J gene is TRBJ1-1, the V gene TRBV6-5; TRBD1 matches 9 bases. With 6 bases clipped from V and 4 bases from J, the junction kept 9 bases outside the gene matches. The CDR3 sequence is 15 residues long. From germline, CDR1 is MNHEY and CDR2 SVGAGI. The CDR3 protein is CASRLQGAVITEAFF. In nucleotides, the CDR3 is TGTGCCAGCAGACTACAGGGGGCGGTGATCACTGAAGCTTTCTTT.

The V gene is TRBV2, the J gene TRBJ2-3; 8 bases match TRBD2. Germline values: CDR1 SNHLY, CDR2 FYNNEI. The CDR3 extends over 16 amino acids. Trimming cost V 4 bases and J 5 bases; bases outside gene matches: 11. This CDR3 is CASSVSRREVLDTQYF. CDR3 nucleotide sequence: TGTGCCAGCAGTGTTTCTCGGCGGGAGGTTCTAGATACGCAGTATTTT. The full variable domain, in which reference TRBV2 and TRBJ2-3 provide the parts outside the CDR3, is EPEVTQTPSHQVTQMGQEVILRCVPISNHLYFYWYRQILGQKVEFLVSFYNNEISEKSEIFDDQFSVERPDGSNFTLKIRSTKLEDSAMYFCASSVSRREVLDTQYFGPGTRLTVL.